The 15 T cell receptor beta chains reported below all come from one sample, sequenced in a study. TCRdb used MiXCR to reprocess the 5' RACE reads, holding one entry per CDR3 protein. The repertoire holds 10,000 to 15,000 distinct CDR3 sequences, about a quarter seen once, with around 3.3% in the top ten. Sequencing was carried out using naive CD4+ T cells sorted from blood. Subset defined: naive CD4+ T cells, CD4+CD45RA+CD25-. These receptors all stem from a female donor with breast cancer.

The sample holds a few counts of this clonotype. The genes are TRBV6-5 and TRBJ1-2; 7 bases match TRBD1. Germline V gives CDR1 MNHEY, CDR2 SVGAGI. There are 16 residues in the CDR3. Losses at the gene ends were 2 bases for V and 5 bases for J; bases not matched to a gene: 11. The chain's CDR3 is CASSYGWQGGRYGYTF. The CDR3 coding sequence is TGTGCCAGCAGTTACGGATGGCAGGGGGGTCGGTATGGCTACACCTTC.

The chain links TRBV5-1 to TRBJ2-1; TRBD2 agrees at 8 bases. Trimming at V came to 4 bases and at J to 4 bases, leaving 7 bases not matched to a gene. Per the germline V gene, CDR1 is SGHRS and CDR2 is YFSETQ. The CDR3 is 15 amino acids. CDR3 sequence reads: CASSPRTSRYNEQFF. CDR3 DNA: TGCGCCAGCAGCCCCCGGACTAGCAGGTACAATGAGCAGTTCTTC.

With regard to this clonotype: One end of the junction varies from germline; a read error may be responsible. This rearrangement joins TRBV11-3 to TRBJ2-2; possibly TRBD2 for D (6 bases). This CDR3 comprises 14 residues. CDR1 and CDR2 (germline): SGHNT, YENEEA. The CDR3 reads CASSFSWNTGGLFF. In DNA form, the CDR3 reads TGTGCCAGCAGCTTTTCTTGGAACACCGGGGGGCTGTTTTTT. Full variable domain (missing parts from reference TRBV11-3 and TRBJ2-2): EAGVVQSPRYKIIEKKQPVAFWCNPISGHNTLYWYLQNLGQGPELLIRYENEEAVDDSQLPKDRFSAERLKGVDSTLKIQPAELGDSAVYLCASSFSWNTGGLFFGEGSRLTVL.

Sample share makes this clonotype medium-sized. This chain's CDR3 is CASSLAGRGTEAFF. CDR3 bases: TGTGCCAGCAGCTTAGCTGGCAGGGGCACTGAAGCTTTCTTT. This chain joins TRBV7-8 and TRBJ1-1, with D possibly matching TRBD1 (6 bases). The V gene lost 0 bases and the J gene lost 4 bases, with 9 bases spanning the gap. Germline loops: CDR1 SGHVS, CDR2 FQNEAQ. The CDR3 runs 14 residues.

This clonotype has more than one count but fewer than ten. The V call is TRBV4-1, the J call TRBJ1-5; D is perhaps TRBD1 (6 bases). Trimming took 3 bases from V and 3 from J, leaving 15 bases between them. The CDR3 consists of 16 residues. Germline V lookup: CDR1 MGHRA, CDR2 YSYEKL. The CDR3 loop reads CASSQYAGQPNQPQHF. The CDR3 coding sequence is TGCGCCAGCAGCCAGTACGCGGGACAACCCAATCAGCCCCAGCATTTT.

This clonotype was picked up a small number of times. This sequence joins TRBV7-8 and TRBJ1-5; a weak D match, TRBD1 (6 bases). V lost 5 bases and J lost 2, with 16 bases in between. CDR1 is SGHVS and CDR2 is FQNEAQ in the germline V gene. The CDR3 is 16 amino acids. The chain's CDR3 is CASSVEGGTRNQPQHF. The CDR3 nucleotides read TGTGCCAGCAGCGTCGAGGGGGGTACGCGCAATCAGCCCCAGCATTTT.

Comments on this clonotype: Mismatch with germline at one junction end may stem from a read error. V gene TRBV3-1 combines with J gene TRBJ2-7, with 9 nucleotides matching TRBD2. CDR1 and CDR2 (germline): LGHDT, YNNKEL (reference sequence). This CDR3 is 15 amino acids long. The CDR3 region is CASCQLLAGKYEQYF. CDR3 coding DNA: TGTGCCAGCTGCCAACTACTAGCGGGCAAATACGAGCAGTACTTC.

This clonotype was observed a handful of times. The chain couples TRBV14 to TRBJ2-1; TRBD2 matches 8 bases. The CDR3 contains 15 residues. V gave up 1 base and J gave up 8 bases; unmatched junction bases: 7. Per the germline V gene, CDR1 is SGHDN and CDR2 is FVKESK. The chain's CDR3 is CASSQVGRAWDEQFF. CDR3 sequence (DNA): TGTGCCAGCAGCCAAGTCGGGAGGGCCTGGGATGAGCAGTTCTTC.

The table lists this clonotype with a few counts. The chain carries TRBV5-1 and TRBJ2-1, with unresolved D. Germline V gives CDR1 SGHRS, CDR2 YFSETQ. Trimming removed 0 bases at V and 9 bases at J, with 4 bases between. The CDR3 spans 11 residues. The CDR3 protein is CASSLEVEQFF. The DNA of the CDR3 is TGCGCCAGCAGCTTGGAGGTTGAGCAGTTCTTC.

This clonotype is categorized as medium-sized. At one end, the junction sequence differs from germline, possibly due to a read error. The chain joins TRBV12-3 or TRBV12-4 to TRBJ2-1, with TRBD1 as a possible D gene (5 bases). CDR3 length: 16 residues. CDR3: CASTLRVAVSCNEQFF. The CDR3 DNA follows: TGTGCCAGCACCCTCAGGGTGGCTGTCTCCTGCAATGAGCAGTTCTTC.

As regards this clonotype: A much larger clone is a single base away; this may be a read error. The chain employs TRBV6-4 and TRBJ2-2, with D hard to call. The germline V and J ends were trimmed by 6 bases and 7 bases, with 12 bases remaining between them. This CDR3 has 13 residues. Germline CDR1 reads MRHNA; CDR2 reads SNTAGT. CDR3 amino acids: CASSVVPHGELFF. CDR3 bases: TGTGCCAGCAGCGTGGTCCCTCACGGGGAGCTGTTTTTT.

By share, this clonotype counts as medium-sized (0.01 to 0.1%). The CDR3 nucleotides read TGTGCCAGCAGCCCGGGAGAAAGGGGCTATGGCTACACCTTC. As protein: CASSPGERGYGYTF. This chain joins TRBV12-3 or TRBV12-4 and TRBJ1-2; the D gene is possibly TRBD1 (5 bases). Trimming left V 6 bases short and J 4 bases short, with 15 bases between. The CDR3 spans 14 residues.

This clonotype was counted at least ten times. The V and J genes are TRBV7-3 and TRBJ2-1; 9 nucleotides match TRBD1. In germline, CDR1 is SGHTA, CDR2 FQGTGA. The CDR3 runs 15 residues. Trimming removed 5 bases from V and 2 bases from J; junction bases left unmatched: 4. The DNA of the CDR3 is TGTGCCAGCAGCCAGAGACAGGGGGCCTACAATGAGCAGTTCTTC. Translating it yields CASSQRQGAYNEQFF. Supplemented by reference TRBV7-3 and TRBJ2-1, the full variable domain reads GAGVSQTPSNKVTEKGKYVELRCDPISGHTALYWYRQSLGQGPEFLIYFQGTGAADDSGLPNDRFFAVRPEGSVSTLKIQRTERGDSAVYLCASSQRQGAYNEQFFGPGTRLTVL.

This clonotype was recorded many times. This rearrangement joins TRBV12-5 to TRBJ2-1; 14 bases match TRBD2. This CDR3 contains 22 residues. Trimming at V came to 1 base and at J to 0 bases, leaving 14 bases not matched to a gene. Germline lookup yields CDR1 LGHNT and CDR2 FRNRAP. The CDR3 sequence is CASGLAILGLAGETGSYNEQFF. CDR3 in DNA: TGTGCTAGTGGTTTGGCTATCCTGGGACTAGCGGGAGAAACTGGCTCCTACAATGAGCAGTTCTTC. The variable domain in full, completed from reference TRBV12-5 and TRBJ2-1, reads DARVTQTPRHKVTEMGQEVTMRCQPILGHNTVFWYRQTMMQGLELLAYFRNRAPLDDSGMPKDRFSAEMPDATLATLKIQPSEPRDSAVYFCASGLAILGLAGETGSYNEQFFGPGTRLTVL.

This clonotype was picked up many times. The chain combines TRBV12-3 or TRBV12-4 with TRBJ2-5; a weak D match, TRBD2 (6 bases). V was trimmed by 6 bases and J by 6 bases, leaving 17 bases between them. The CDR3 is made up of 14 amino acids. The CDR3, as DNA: TGTGCCAGCAGCTGGGACGCCGGCGGGAAGACCCAGTACTTC. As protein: CASSWDAGGKTQYF.